These T cell receptor beta chains were read from a single sample in a study of blood T cell repertoires in COVID-19. The assay was immunoSEQ multiplex PCR, and TCRdb's table has in-frame clones only and misses some. Of about 130,000 clones listed, around 89% are singletons. Sequencing input: peripheral blood. These receptors all stem from a man between 60 and 75 years old with COVID-19, enrolled during active disease. Both conserved end residues are part of each CDR3. The order of the fields is D gene, V gene, J gene, clone size, CDR3 protein, CDR3 DNA. D genes are given only for firm matches. Some rows have no size entry. The others give once, few or many, or a class for an expanded clone.

.,TRBV14,TRBJ2-2,.,CASSFWKGPGGELFF,TGTGCCAGCAGCTTCTGGAAGGGGCCTGGCGGGGAGCTGTTTTTT
TRBD1,TRBV9,TRBJ1-6,.,CASSEGTGSNSPLHF,TGTGCCAGCAGCGAGGGGACAGGGTCTAATTCACCCCTCCACTTT
.,TRBV15,TRBJ1-2,.,CATSRIANYGYTF,TGTGCCACCAGCAGAATAGCTAACTATGGCTACACCTTC
.,TRBV30,TRBJ1-4,.,CAWTPLGGRGEKLFF,TGTGCCTGGACCCCCTTGGGGGGTCGGGGTGAAAAACTGTTTTTT
TRBD1,TRBV7-6,TRBJ2-7,.,CASSLAPGQGAYEQYF,TGTGCCAGCAGCCTGGCCCCGGGACAGGGGGCGTACGAGCAGTACTTC
.,TRBV14,TRBJ2-6,.,CASSHPTAPFSGANVLTF,TGTGCCAGCAGCCATCCGACAGCCCCATTCTCTGGGGCCAACGTCCTGACTTTC
.,TRBV9,TRBJ1-1,.,CASSPSTINTEAFF,TGTGCCAGCAGCCCGTCGACAATAAACACTGAAGCTTTCTTT
.,TRBV6-5,TRBJ1-4,.,CASSYSGALLEKLFF,TGTGCCAGCAGTTACTCGGGGGCTCTGCTTGAAAAACTGTTTTTT
.,TRBV2,TRBJ2-7,.,CASSEKITDYEQYF,TGTGCCAGCAGTGAAAAAATTACAGACTACGAGCAGTACTTC
TRBD2,TRBV30,TRBJ2-1,.,CAWSVAGGGYNEQFF,TGTGCCTGGAGTGTAGCTGGCGGGGGATACAATGAGCAGTTCTTC
.,TRBV28,TRBJ1-5,.,CASRSGGENQPQHF,TGTGCCAGCAGGTCGGGGGGGGAGAATCAGCCCCAGCATTTT
.,TRBV18,TRBJ1-2,.,CASSPPRPQTSNYGYTF,TGTGCCAGCTCACCACCTCGTCCACAGACATCAAACTATGGCTACACCTTC
.,TRBV7-2,TRBJ2-7,.,CASSLPSYEQYF,TGTGCCAGCAGCCTTCCCTCCTACGAGCAGTACTTC
TRBD1,TRBV18,TRBJ1-5,few,CASSPGGRWPQHF,TGTGCCAGCTCCCCAGGGGGCCGGTGGCCCCAGCATTTT